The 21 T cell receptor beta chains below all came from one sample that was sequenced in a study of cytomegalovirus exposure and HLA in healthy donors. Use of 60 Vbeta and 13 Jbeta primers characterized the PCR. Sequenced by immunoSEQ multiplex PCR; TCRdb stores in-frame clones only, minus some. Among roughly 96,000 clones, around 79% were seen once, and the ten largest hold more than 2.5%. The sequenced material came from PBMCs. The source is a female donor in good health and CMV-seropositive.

The CDR3 nucleotides read TGTGCCAGCAGCTTTAGCGGGGGGGCCGGCATCCTAAATACGCAGTATTTT. This codes for CASSFSGGAGILNTQYF. The chain has TRBV7-2 and TRBJ2-3; TRBD2 aligns across 11 bases. The V gene's germline CDR1 is SGHTA and CDR2 FQGNSA. The CDR3 has 17 amino acids. J was trimmed by 7 bases and V by 3 bases; bases with no gene match: 12.

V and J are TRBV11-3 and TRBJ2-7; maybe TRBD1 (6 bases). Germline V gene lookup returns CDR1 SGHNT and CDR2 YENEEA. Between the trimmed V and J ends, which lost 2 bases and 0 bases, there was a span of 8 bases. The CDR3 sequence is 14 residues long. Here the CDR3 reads CASSLTGNSYEQYF. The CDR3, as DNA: TGTGCCAGCAGCTTAACAGGGAACTCCTACGAGCAGTACTTC. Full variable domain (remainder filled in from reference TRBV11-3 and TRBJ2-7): EAGVVQSPRYKIIEKKQPVAFWCNPISGHNTLYWYLQNLGQGPELLIRYENEEAVDDSQLPKDRFSAERLKGVDSTLKIQPAELGDSAVYLCASSLTGNSYEQYFGPGTRLTVT.

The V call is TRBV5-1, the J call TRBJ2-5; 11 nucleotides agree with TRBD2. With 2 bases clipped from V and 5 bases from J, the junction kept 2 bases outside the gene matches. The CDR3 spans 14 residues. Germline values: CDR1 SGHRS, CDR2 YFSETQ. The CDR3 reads CASSFSGGAETQYF. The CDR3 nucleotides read TGCGCCAGCAGCTTTAGCGGGGGGGCCGAGACCCAGTACTTC.

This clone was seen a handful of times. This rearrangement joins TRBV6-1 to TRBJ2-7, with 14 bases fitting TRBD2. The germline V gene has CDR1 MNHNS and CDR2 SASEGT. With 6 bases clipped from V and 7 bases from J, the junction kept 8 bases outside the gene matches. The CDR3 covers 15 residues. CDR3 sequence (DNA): TGTGCCAGCAGCGGGGGGACTAGCGGGAGAGGGGAGCAGTACTTC. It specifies CASSGGTSGRGEQYF.

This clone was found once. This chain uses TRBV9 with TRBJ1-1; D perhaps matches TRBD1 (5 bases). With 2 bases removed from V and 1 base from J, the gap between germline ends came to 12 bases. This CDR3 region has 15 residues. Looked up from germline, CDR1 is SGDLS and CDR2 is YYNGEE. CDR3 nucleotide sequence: TGTGCCAGCAGCGTGATCCCGACAGAGAACACTGAAGCTTTCTTT. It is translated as CASSVIPTENTEAFF.

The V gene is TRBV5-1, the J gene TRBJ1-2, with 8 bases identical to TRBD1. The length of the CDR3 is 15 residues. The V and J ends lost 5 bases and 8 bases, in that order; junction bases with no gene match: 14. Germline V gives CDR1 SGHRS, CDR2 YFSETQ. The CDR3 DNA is TGCGCCAGCAGTGGCTTGGGACAGGACGGGAGGGGCTACACCTTC. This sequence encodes CASSGLGQDGRGYTF.

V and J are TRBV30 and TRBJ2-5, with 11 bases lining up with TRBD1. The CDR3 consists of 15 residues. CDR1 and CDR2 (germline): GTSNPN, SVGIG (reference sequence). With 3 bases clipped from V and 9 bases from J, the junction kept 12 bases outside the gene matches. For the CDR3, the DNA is TGTGCCTGGAGCCGGGACAGGGGGTCGGGGGGGGCCCAGTACTTC. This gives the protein CAWSRDRGSGGAQYF.

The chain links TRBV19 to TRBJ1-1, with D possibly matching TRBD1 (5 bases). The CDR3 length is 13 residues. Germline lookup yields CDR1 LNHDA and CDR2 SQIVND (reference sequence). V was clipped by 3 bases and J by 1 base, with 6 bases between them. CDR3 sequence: CASSITGNTEAFF. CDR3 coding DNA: TGTGCCAGTAGTATTACAGGGAACACTGAAGCTTTCTTT.

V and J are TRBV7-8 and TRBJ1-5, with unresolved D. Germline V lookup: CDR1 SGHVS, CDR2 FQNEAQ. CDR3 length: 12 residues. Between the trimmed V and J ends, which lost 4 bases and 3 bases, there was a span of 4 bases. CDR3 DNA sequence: TGTGCCAGCAGCTCCCACAATCAGCCCCAGCATTTT. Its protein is CASSSHNQPQHF. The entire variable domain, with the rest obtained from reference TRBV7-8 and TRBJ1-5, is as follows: GAGVSQSPRYKVAKRGQDVALRCDPISGHVSLFWYQQALGQGPEFLTYFQNEAQLDKSGLPSDRFFAERPEGSVSTLKIQRTQQEDSAVYLCASSSHNQPQHFGDGTRLSIL.

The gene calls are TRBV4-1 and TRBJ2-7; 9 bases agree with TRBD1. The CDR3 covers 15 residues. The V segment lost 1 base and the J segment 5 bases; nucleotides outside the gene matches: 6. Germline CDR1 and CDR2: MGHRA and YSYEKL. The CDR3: CASSQGGQGRNEQYF. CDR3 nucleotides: TGCGCCAGCAGCCAAGGGGGACAGGGACGAAACGAGCAGTACTTC.

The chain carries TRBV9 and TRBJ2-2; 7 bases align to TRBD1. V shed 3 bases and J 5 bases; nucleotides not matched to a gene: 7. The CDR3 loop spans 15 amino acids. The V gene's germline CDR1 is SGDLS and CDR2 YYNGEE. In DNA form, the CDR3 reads TGTGCCAGCAGCGCAGGACAGGCCGGGACCGGGGAGCTGTTTTTT. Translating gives CASSAGQAGTGELFF.

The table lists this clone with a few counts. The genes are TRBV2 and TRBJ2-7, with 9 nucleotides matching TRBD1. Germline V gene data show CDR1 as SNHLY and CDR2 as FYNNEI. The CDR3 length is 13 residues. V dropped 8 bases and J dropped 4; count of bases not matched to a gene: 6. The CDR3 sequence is CASQGQGPYEQYF. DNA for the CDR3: TGTGCCAGCCAGGGACAGGGCCCTTACGAGCAGTACTTC.

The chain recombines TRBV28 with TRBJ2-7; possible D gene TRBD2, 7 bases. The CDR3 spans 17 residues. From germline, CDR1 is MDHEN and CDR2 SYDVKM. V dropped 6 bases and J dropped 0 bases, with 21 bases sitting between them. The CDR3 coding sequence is TGTGCCAGCAGCTGGGGGGGGGCCCTCAGTCCCTCCTACGAGCAGTACTTC. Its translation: CASSWGGALSPSYEQYF.

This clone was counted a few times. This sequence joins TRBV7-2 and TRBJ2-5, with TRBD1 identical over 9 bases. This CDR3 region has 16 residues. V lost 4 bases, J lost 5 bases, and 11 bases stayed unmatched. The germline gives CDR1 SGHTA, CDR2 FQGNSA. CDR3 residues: CASSSDRGGMVETQYF. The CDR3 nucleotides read TGTGCCAGCAGCTCAGACAGGGGGGGAATGGTTGAGACCCAGTACTTC.

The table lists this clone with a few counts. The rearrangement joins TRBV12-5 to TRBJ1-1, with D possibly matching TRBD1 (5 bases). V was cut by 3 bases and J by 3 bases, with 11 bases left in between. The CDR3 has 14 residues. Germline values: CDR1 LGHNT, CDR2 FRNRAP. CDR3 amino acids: CASGLGQGDTEAFF. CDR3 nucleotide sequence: TGTGCTAGTGGTTTAGGCCAGGGTGACACTGAAGCTTTCTTT.

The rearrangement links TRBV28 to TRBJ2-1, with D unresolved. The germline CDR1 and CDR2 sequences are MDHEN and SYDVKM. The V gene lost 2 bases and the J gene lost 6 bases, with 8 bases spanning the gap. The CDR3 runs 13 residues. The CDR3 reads CASSLVGPNEQFF. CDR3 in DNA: TGTGCCAGCAGTTTAGTTGGGCCCAATGAGCAGTTCTTC.

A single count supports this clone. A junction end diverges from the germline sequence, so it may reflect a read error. The CDR3 DNA is TGTGCCAACAGTTTACCCCGGGGGGGCACTGAAGCTTTCTTT. Its protein product is CANSLPRGGTEAFF. V usage is TRBV28 and J usage is TRBJ1-1; D possibly corresponds to TRBD1 (5 bases). The CDR3 is 14 residues long. Looked up from germline, CDR1 is MDHEN and CDR2 is SYDVKM.

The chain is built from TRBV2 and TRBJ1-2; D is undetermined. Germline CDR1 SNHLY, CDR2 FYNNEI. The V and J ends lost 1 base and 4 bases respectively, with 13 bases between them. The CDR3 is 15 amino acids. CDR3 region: CASSEVSAGLYGYTF. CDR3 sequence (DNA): TGTGCCAGCAGTGAAGTGTCGGCCGGACTCTATGGCTACACCTTC.

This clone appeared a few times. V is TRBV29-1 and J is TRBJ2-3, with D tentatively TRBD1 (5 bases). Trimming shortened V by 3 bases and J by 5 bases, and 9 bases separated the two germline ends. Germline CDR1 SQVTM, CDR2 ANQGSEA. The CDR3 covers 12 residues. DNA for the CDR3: TGCAGCGTTGAGGGGCCCCTAGATACGCAGTATTTT. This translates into CSVEGPLDTQYF.

The CDR3 here is CSVEDRTRLGYTF. Written as DNA, the CDR3 is TGCAGCGTTGAAGATCGGACACGTCTTGGCTACACCTTC. The rearrangement joins TRBV29-1 to TRBJ1-2; TRBD1 is a possible D gene (5 bases). CDR3 length equals 13 residues. Germline V gene lookup returns CDR1 SQVTM and CDR2 ANQGSEA. V was pared by 0 bases and J by 7 bases, with 12 bases between.

In DNA, the CDR3 is TGTGCCAGCAGCTCTGGACAGGGCCCCTACGAGCAGTACTTC. This codes for CASSSGQGPYEQYF. This chain uses TRBV7-9 with TRBJ2-7, with TRBD1 identical over 8 bases. The CDR3 sequence is 14 residues long. The V gene end was trimmed by 4 bases and the J gene end by 2 bases; junction bases not matched to a gene: 4. The germline CDR1 and CDR2 sequences are SEHNR and FQNEAQ (reference sequence).